The rows below give T cell receptor beta chains drawn from one sample of a study of Ad26.COV2.S vaccination and SARS-CoV-2 variants. Assay used: immunoSEQ multiplex PCR; TCRdb lists only in-frame clones, some missing. The data contain over 300,000 clones, about 83% of them seen just once; the ten biggest clones take up around 7%. Sequencing used peripheral blood, obtained in a trial of Ad26.COV2.S vaccine versus placebo. The receptors here all came from a person between 18 and 65 years old who received the Ad26.COV2.S COVID-19 vaccine or a placebo. Each CDR3 is given with its conserved first and last residue. D genes are given only for firm matches. A row's size may be missing; if present it is once, few, many or a size class.

d_gene: -; v_gene: TRBV29-1; j_gene: TRBJ2-1; abundance: -; CDR3nt: TGCAGCGTTGACTTAGGGGAGCGGTACAATGAGCAGTTCTTC; CDR3aa: CSVDLGERYNEQFF
d_gene: TRBD1; v_gene: TRBV5-1; j_gene: TRBJ1-4; abundance: -; CDR3nt: TGCGCCAGCTGCCTAGGGCAGGGGGATGAAAAACTGTTTTTT; CDR3aa: CASCLGQGDEKLFF
d_gene: -; v_gene: TRBV9; j_gene: TRBJ2-3; abundance: -; CDR3nt: TGTGCCAGCAGCGTAGTCCAGGGAAGGACAGATACGCAGTATTTT; CDR3aa: CASSVVQGRTDTQYF
d_gene: -; v_gene: TRBV5-1; j_gene: TRBJ2-1; abundance: -; CDR3nt: TGCGCCAGCAGTCGGACCTTCGGGAATGAGCAGTTCTTC; CDR3aa: CASSRTFGNEQFF
d_gene: -; v_gene: TRBV9; j_gene: TRBJ2-5; abundance: once; CDR3nt: TGTGCCAGCAGCTTCAGCCACGGGTGGGAGACCCAGTACTTC; CDR3aa: CASSFSHGWETQYF
d_gene: TRBD1; v_gene: TRBV7-9; j_gene: TRBJ1-1; abundance: -; CDR3nt: TGTGCCAGCAGCTTCACGACAGGGGGGACTGAAGCTTTCTTT; CDR3aa: CASSFTTGGTEAFF
d_gene: -; v_gene: TRBV20-1; j_gene: TRBJ1-1; abundance: -; CDR3nt: TGCAGTGCTAGTAAATTGGGGCAGTCGAACACTGAAGCTTTCTTT; CDR3aa: CSASKLGQSNTEAFF
d_gene: TRBD1; v_gene: TRBV27; j_gene: TRBJ2-3; abundance: -; CDR3nt: TGTGCCAGCACCGGGACAGCCCAATCAGATACGCAGTATTTT; CDR3aa: CASTGTAQSDTQYF
d_gene: TRBD1; v_gene: TRBV5-5; j_gene: TRBJ1-1; abundance: -; CDR3nt: TGTGCCAGCAGCTTGGCTGGTTCCAGGGGGTCTGAAGCTTTCTTT; CDR3aa: CASSLAGSRGSEAFF
d_gene: TRBD1; v_gene: TRBV5-6; j_gene: TRBJ1-3; abundance: -; CDR3nt: TGTGCCAGCAATCTACAGGGGAATTCTGGAAACACCATATATTTT; CDR3aa: CASNLQGNSGNTIYF
d_gene: -; v_gene: TRBV5-1; j_gene: TRBJ1-5; abundance: -; CDR3nt: TGCGCCAGCAGCTTTTCAGGGGGCAATCAGCCCCAGCATTTT; CDR3aa: CASSFSGGNQPQHF
d_gene: TRBD1; v_gene: TRBV10-3; j_gene: TRBJ1-1; abundance: -; CDR3nt: TGTGCCATCAGCCCCGGGACAGGGGTAATTGGGGCTTTCTTT; CDR3aa: CAISPGTGVIGAFF
d_gene: -; v_gene: TRBV4-1; j_gene: TRBJ2-7; abundance: -; CDR3nt: TGCGCCAGCAGCCAAGGTAACAGGGTTTCCTACGAGCAGTACTTC; CDR3aa: CASSQGNRVSYEQYF
d_gene: -; v_gene: TRBV10-3; j_gene: TRBJ2-1; abundance: -; CDR3nt: TGTGCCATCGGCGCCGGAGCGGGCCGAATAGGATCCTACAATGAGCAGTTCTTC; CDR3aa: CAIGAGAGRIGSYNEQFF
d_gene: TRBD1; v_gene: TRBV4-3; j_gene: TRBJ1-6; abundance: -; CDR3nt: TGCGCCAGCAGCCAACAGACAGGGGGGATTAATTCACCCCTCCACTTT; CDR3aa: CASSQQTGGINSPLHF
d_gene: -; v_gene: TRBV5-1; j_gene: TRBJ2-3; abundance: -; CDR3nt: TGCGCCAGCAGTGTCGGAGATACGCAGTATTTT; CDR3aa: CASSVGDTQYF
d_gene: TRBD1; v_gene: TRBV6-5; j_gene: TRBJ1-1; abundance: -; CDR3nt: TGTGCCAGCAGTTACTCACAGGGGGCAGTGAACACTGAAGCTTTCTTT; CDR3aa: CASSYSQGAVNTEAFF
d_gene: -; v_gene: TRBV5-1; j_gene: TRBJ1-2; abundance: -; CDR3nt: TGCGCCAGCTCTCAGGGCCCGAGCAACTCCTATGGCTACACCTTC; CDR3aa: CASSQGPSNSYGYTF
d_gene: -; v_gene: TRBV15; j_gene: TRBJ1-1; abundance: -; CDR3nt: TGTGCCACCAGCAGAGACAGGGTGACAACTGAAGCTTTCTTT; CDR3aa: CATSRDRVTTEAFF
d_gene: TRBD1; v_gene: TRBV18; j_gene: TRBJ1-1; abundance: -; CDR3nt: TGTGCCAGCTCACCGGGGACAGCACTGAACACTGAAGCTTTCTTT; CDR3aa: CASSPGTALNTEAFF
d_gene: -; v_gene: TRBV24-1; j_gene: TRBJ2-3; abundance: -; CDR3nt: TGTGCCACCAGTGATTCTGTCGGAGTAGGAGATACGCAGTATTTT; CDR3aa: CATSDSVGVGDTQYF
d_gene: -; v_gene: TRBV5-6; j_gene: TRBJ2-4; abundance: -; CDR3nt: TGTGCCAGCAGCTTGAAGGCCCGACTTGGAGCCAAAAACATTCAGTACTTC; CDR3aa: CASSLKARLGAKNIQYF
d_gene: -; v_gene: TRBV6-5; j_gene: TRBJ1-5; abundance: -; CDR3nt: TGTGCCAGCAGTTACTCGATGGGAGGCGGTCAGCCCCAGCATTTT; CDR3aa: CASSYSMGGGQPQHF
d_gene: -; v_gene: TRBV19; j_gene: TRBJ1-5; abundance: few; CDR3nt: TGTGCCAGTAGGGACCCCCGCCCTAGGGGGGCTAGCAATCAGCCCCAGCATTTT; CDR3aa: CASRDPRPRGASNQPQHF
d_gene: -; v_gene: TRBV9; j_gene: TRBJ1-4; abundance: -; CDR3nt: TGTGCCAGCAGCGTAGCACAGGGAGGTGAAAAACTGTTTTTT; CDR3aa: CASSVAQGGEKLFF
d_gene: TRBD1; v_gene: TRBV6-5; j_gene: TRBJ1-5; abundance: -; CDR3nt: TGTGCCAGCAGTTTACAGGGGTATAGCAATCAGCCCCAGCATTTT; CDR3aa: CASSLQGYSNQPQHF
d_gene: -; v_gene: TRBV11-3; j_gene: TRBJ1-1; abundance: -; CDR3nt: TGTGCCAGCAGTCGGACGAGGGTGAACACTGAAGCTTTCTTT; CDR3aa: CASSRTRVNTEAFF
d_gene: TRBD1; v_gene: TRBV19; j_gene: TRBJ1-4; abundance: -; CDR3nt: TGTGCCAGTATCCCCCATCCGACAGGGGTTGCCGAAAAACTGTTTTTT; CDR3aa: CASIPHPTGVAEKLFF
d_gene: -; v_gene: TRBV30; j_gene: TRBJ2-2; abundance: -; CDR3nt: TGTGCCTGGAGTGGTGCGGGTGGGGAGCTGTTTTTT; CDR3aa: CAWSGAGGELFF
d_gene: -; v_gene: TRBV7-2; j_gene: TRBJ2-5; abundance: -; CDR3nt: TGTGCCAGCAGCTTAGCCCCCGACCGGACCCAGTACTTC; CDR3aa: CASSLAPDRTQYF
d_gene: TRBD1; v_gene: TRBV7-9; j_gene: TRBJ1-4; abundance: -; CDR3nt: TGTGCCAGCAGTATACAGGGGTCTAATGAAAAACTGTTTTTT; CDR3aa: CASSIQGSNEKLFF
d_gene: -; v_gene: TRBV23-1; j_gene: TRBJ1-2; abundance: -; CDR3nt: TGCGCCAGCAGTCAATCAAGGTATAGACAAAGATATGGCTACACCTTC; CDR3aa: CASSQSRYRQRYGYTF
d_gene: -; v_gene: TRBV11-3; j_gene: TRBJ1-1; abundance: -; CDR3nt: TGTGCCAGCAGCTTAGACAGCATGAACACTGAAGCTTTCTTT; CDR3aa: CASSLDSMNTEAFF
d_gene: TRBD1; v_gene: TRBV9; j_gene: TRBJ1-1; abundance: -; CDR3nt: TGTGCCAGCGGCTCCCCCGGGACAGGTAGTTTCAACACTGAAGCTTTCTTT; CDR3aa: CASGSPGTGSFNTEAFF
d_gene: -; v_gene: TRBV12-5; j_gene: TRBJ2-3; abundance: -; CDR3nt: TGTGCTAGTGGTTTGGCCAGGGGCACAGATACGCAGTATTTT; CDR3aa: CASGLARGTDTQYF
d_gene: -; v_gene: TRBV12-1; j_gene: TRBJ2-1; abundance: -; CDR3nt: TGTGCCAGCAGTGTATCGGCCCTAGCTCTCCGGGTAAGTTTTACTTACAATGAGCAGTTCTTC; CDR3aa: CASSVSALALRVSFTYNEQFF
d_gene: TRBD2; v_gene: TRBV2; j_gene: TRBJ2-1; abundance: -; CDR3nt: TGTGCCAGCAGTCCTCGACTAGCGGGGTATGGTGAGCAGTTCTTC; CDR3aa: CASSPRLAGYGEQFF
d_gene: -; v_gene: TRBV5-1; j_gene: TRBJ2-1; abundance: -; CDR3nt: TGCGCCAGCAGCCTGGGGCGGGGCATCTACAATGAGCAGTTCTTC; CDR3aa: CASSLGRGIYNEQFF
d_gene: TRBD1; v_gene: TRBV12-5; j_gene: TRBJ1-1; abundance: -; CDR3nt: TGTGCTAGTGGTCTTCTTTGGGACAGAATGAACACTGAAGCTTTCTTT; CDR3aa: CASGLLWDRMNTEAFF
d_gene: -; v_gene: TRBV5-1; j_gene: TRBJ2-7; abundance: -; CDR3nt: TGCGCCAGCCGGGAGGGGGCGTCCTACGAGCAGTACTTC; CDR3aa: CASREGASYEQYF